Below, 24 T cell receptor beta chains from the same sample are listed, as sequenced in a study of molecular identifiers for immune sequencing clone quantification. TCRdb ran MiXCR on the PCR reads and lists one entry per CDR3 protein. The table records tens of thousands of distinct CDR3 sequences, 15% to 20% of them present only once. Sequenced material: naive CD8+ T cells from blood, with Jurkat cell RNA spiked in. Subset given: FACS-sorted CD8+CD4-CCR7+CD45RA+ naive T cells. These receptors all stem from a human donor in good health. Some libraries in this study had Jurkat cell RNA spiked in.

V is TRBV19 and J is TRBJ2-3; 11 bases fit TRBD2. CDR1 LNHDA and CDR2 SQIVND come from the germline V gene (reference sequence). The CDR3 extends over 17 amino acids. V trimming: 5 bases; J trimming: 5 bases; junction bases outside the gene matches: 12. For the CDR3, the DNA is TGTGCCAGTAGTCTCCGGACTAGCGGGCTTCCCAGAGATACGCAGTATTTT. As protein: CASSLRTSGLPRDTQYF.

This clonotype was found many times. The V call is TRBV11-2, the J call TRBJ1-1; D not resolved. CDR1 is SGHAT and CDR2 is FQNNGV in the germline V gene. V was shortened by 0 bases and J by 6 bases, with 8 bases between the two germline ends. CDR3 length: 13 residues. In nucleotides, the CDR3 is TGTGCCAGCAGCTTAGATCCTCTTTCTGAAGCTTTCTTT. It yields the protein CASSLDPLSEAFF.

On this clonotype: This sequence may be a read error, since a much larger clone differs from it by one base. The chain joins TRBV23-1 to TRBJ1-4, with D unresolved. TRBV23-1 counts as an open reading frame of uncertain function. The CDR3 loop spans 13 amino acids. Trimming took 8 bases from V and 8 from J, leaving 15 bases between them. In DNA form, the CDR3 reads TGCGCCAGCCGTCGGCGAGTAAGCGAAAAACTGTTTTTT. Protein: CASRRRVSEKLFF.

This clonotype has ten or more counts. The chain employs TRBV7-9 and TRBJ2-6; D gene unclear. The CDR3 covers 16 residues. Germline V lookup: CDR1 SEHNR, CDR2 FQNEAQ (reference sequence). Deletions cut 5 bases from V and 0 bases from J, with 11 bases between. The CDR3 reads CASSAAGYSGANVLTF. Written as DNA, the CDR3 is TGTGCCAGCAGCGCCGCAGGCTACTCTGGGGCCAACGTCCTGACTTTC.

Turning to this clonotype: Likely a read error: the CDR3 ends without its conserved phenylalanine or tryptophan. The genes are TRBV19 and TRBJ1-4; a possible D gene is TRBD1 (5 bases). CDR1 LNHDA and CDR2 SQIVND come from the germline V gene (reference sequence). Between the trimmed V and J ends, which lost 6 bases and 8 bases, there was a span of 19 bases. This CDR3 has 15 amino acids. CDR3 DNA: TGTGCCAGTAGCGGAAGTTCGCAGGGCTGGGAAAAACTGTTTTCT. It yields the protein CASSGSSQGWEKLFS.

Ten or more counts support this clonotype. The chain is built from TRBV7-2 and TRBJ2-3; TRBD1 matches at 9 bases. J gave up 11 bases and V 4 bases, and 1 base lay outside the gene matches. CDR1 and CDR2 (germline): SGHTA, FQGNSA. CDR3 length equals 11 residues. The CDR3 loop reads CASSSGQGQYF. DNA for the CDR3: TGTGCCAGCAGCTCGGGACAGGGGCAGTATTTT.

This clonotype was seen at least ten times. CDR3 sequence: CASSLDYPGYEQYF. The CDR3 nucleotides are TGTGCCAGCAGTTTGGACTATCCGGGGTACGAGCAGTACTTC. This chain connects TRBV12-3 or TRBV12-4 to TRBJ2-7; maybe TRBD2 (6 bases). The germline V and J ends were trimmed by 3 bases and 4 bases, with 13 bases remaining between them. The CDR3 is 14 amino acids.

This clonotype was seen ten or more times. CDR3 DNA sequence: TGTGCCAGCAGCTTAGCGGGACAAACGAGGCGCACAGATACGCAGTATTTT. Amino acids: CASSLAGQTRRTDTQYF. The chain carries TRBV7-8 and TRBJ2-3, with a tentative D call TRBD1 (6 bases). The V end was cut by 0 bases, the J end by 1 base, with 14 bases between. Germline values: CDR1 SGHVS, CDR2 FQNEAQ. The CDR3 loop spans 17 amino acids.

The chain joins TRBV12-3 or TRBV12-4 to TRBJ2-1; no clear D. V lost 5 bases, J lost 5 bases, and 7 bases lay in between. CDR3 length: 12 residues. The CDR3 DNA reads as TGTGCCAGCAGTATCTTACACAATGAGCAGTTCTTC. Protein product: CASSILHNEQFF.

At least ten counts were recorded for this clonotype. V and J are TRBV19 and TRBJ2-7, with TRBD1 as a possible D gene (6 bases). The CDR3 has 15 amino acids. V was pared by 7 bases and J by 2 bases, with 18 bases between. Germline V CDR1 and CDR2: LNHDA, SQIVND (reference sequence). Here the CDR3 DNA reads TGTGCCAGTACTCCGGGAAGGGGGACCCCCTACGAGCAGTACTTC. Translating gives CASTPGRGTPYEQYF.

This clonotype showed up many times. The rearrangement uses TRBV7-8 and TRBJ2-3, with TRBD2 matching 13 bases. This CDR3 is built from 17 residues. Germline values: CDR1 SGHVS, CDR2 FQNEAQ. V shed 1 base and J 3 bases; nucleotides not matched to a gene: 4. The CDR3 DNA reads TGTGCCAGCAGCTTAGTCGGACTAGCGGGAGATACAGATACGCAGTATTTT. It encodes CASSLVGLAGDTDTQYF.

A single count supports this clonotype. This may stem from a read error, because a much larger clone lies one nucleotide away. The chain recombines TRBV15 with TRBJ2-2, with a tentative D call TRBD2 (5 bases). The CDR3 loop spans 17 amino acids. Per germline, CDR1 LNHNV and CDR2 YYDKDF (reference sequence). The CDR3 sequence is CATSRDGMAADTGELVF. CDR3 DNA: TGTGCCACCAGCAGAGATGGGATGGCAGCAGACACCGGGGAGCTGGTTTTT.

The chain has TRBV12-3 or TRBV12-4 and TRBJ2-2; D not resolved. V lost 7 bases and J 5 bases, leaving 11 bases between the germline ends. The CDR3 contains 13 residues. The CDR3 nucleotides are TGTGCCAGCACCCACGAGTGGACCGGGGAGCTGTTTTTT. It encodes CASTHEWTGELFF.

This clonotype has at least ten counts. This chain uses TRBV11-3 with TRBJ2-1, with TRBD2 matching over 7 bases. Germline V CDR1 and CDR2: SGHNT, YENEEA. V lost 5 bases to trimming and J lost 6 bases; unmatched junction nucleotides: 10. This CDR3 comprises 15 residues. This CDR3 reads CASSPAGLVINEQFF. The CDR3 DNA follows: TGTGCCAGCAGCCCAGCGGGGCTCGTGATCAATGAGCAGTTCTTC. The full variable domain, its missing parts supplied by reference TRBV11-3 and TRBJ2-1, is EAGVVQSPRYKIIEKKQPVAFWCNPISGHNTLYWYLQNLGQGPELLIRYENEEAVDDSQLPKDRFSAERLKGVDSTLKIQPAELGDSAVYLCASSPAGLVINEQFFGPGTRLTVL.

In its sample, this clonotype was seen many times. CDR3 sequence: CASSFTATFYEQYF. The CDR3 nucleotides read TGCGCCAGCAGCTTTACGGCAACATTCTACGAGCAGTACTTC. V gene TRBV5-1 combines with J gene TRBJ2-7; D unclear. Germline CDR1 reads SGHRS; CDR2 reads YFSETQ. CDR3 size: 14 residues. Between the trimmed V and J ends, which lost 2 bases and 3 bases, there was a span of 12 bases.

As concerns this clonotype: A clone one base away is much larger, so this may be a read error. This rearrangement joins TRBV27 to TRBJ2-1; the D is unclear. Trimming pared 5 bases from V and 0 bases from J, leaving 8 bases between. Germline CDR1 is MNHEY and CDR2 is SMNVEV (reference sequence). The CDR3 extends over 14 amino acids. The CDR3: CASSRPSSYNEQFF. The DNA for the CDR3 is TGTGCCAGCAGTAGGCCGAGCTCCTACAATGAGCAGTTCTTC.

This clonotype has at least ten counts. J is TRBJ1-2 and V is TRBV6-2 or TRBV6-3; no firm D call. The V gene lost 4 bases and the J gene lost 4 bases, with 16 bases spanning the gap. CDR1 and CDR2 from the germline V gene are MNHEY and SVGEGT. The CDR3 runs to 15 residues. This CDR3 reads CASSLLQSPGYGYTF. CDR3 in DNA: TGTGCCAGCAGTTTACTACAGTCTCCAGGCTATGGCTACACCTTC.

The rearrangement joins TRBV6-6 to TRBJ2-7; TRBD1 matches at 7 bases. Germline loops: CDR1 MNHNY, CDR2 SVGAGI (reference sequence). The CDR3 runs 14 residues. With V trimmed by 5 bases and J by 12 bases, 16 bases remained unmatched. The CDR3 spells CASSTSGQLSPGYF. The CDR3 DNA reads as TGTGCCAGCAGTACCTCGGGACAGTTATCCCCCGGGTACTTC.

This clonotype was detected a few times. The chain joins TRBV7-3 to TRBJ2-1; D possibly uses TRBD1 or TRBD2 (5 bases each). Germline V gene data show CDR1 as SGHTA and CDR2 as FQGTGA. Trimming removed 5 bases from V and 4 bases from J, with 18 bases in between. The CDR3 extends over 16 amino acids. The CDR3 protein is CASSPFPGPLYNEQFF. The DNA for the CDR3 is TGTGCCAGCAGCCCCTTCCCGGGACCCCTTTACAATGAGCAGTTCTTC.

The J gene is TRBJ2-2, the V gene TRBV4-2, with 9 bases matching TRBD2. In germline, CDR1 is LGHNA, CDR2 YNFKEQ. Trimming took 3 bases from V and 2 from J; bases not matched to a gene: 13. The CDR3 has 19 amino acids. For the CDR3, the DNA is TGTGCCAGCAGCCAGCGAGCCGGGCTAGCGGGACTAAACACCGGGGAGCTGTTTTTT. Amino acids: CASSQRAGLAGLNTGELFF.

This clonotype has a handful of counts. V gene TRBV2 combines with J gene TRBJ2-3; 8 nucleotides match TRBD2. The CDR3 spans 13 residues. Unmatched junction bases numbered 2, after V lost 4 bases and J lost 5 bases. Germline V gives CDR1 SNHLY, CDR2 FYNNEI. CDR3 bases: TGTGCCAGCAGTGGGCTAGCGGGAGATACGCAGTATTTT. The encoded protein is CASSGLAGDTQYF.

This clonotype was detected ten times or more. The chain is built from TRBV3-1 and TRBJ1-1; 7 bases map to TRBD1. Looked up from germline, CDR1 is LGHDT and CDR2 is YNNKEL (reference sequence). The CDR3 has 16 amino acids. With V trimmed by 0 bases and J by 5 bases, 9 bases remained unmatched. Here the CDR3 reads CASSQDTTRGGTEAFF. CDR3 sequence (DNA): TGTGCCAGCAGCCAAGATACAACCAGGGGGGGGACTGAAGCTTTCTTT.

At least ten counts were recorded for this clonotype. The chain links TRBV9 to TRBJ1-2; D remains ambiguous. The CDR3 loop spans 16 amino acids. From germline, CDR1 is SGDLS and CDR2 YYNGEE. The V and J ends lost 3 bases and 4 bases respectively, with 19 bases between them. The CDR3 DNA follows: TGTGCCAGCAGCGCCCCAGCTAAGGTCCAGTTCTATGGCTACACCTTC. Translation: CASSAPAKVQFYGYTF.

The sample holds many counts of this clonotype. The chain uses TRBV7-8 and TRBJ2-2, with 9 bases fitting TRBD2. The V gene end was trimmed by 0 bases and the J gene end by 6 bases; junction bases not matched to a gene: 8. There are 17 residues in the CDR3. The V gene's germline CDR1 is SGHVS and CDR2 FQNEAQ. DNA for the CDR3: TGTGCCAGCAGCTTAGCGCTAGCGGGATTTGCCGCCGGGGAGCTGTTTTTT. It translates to CASSLALAGFAAGELFF.